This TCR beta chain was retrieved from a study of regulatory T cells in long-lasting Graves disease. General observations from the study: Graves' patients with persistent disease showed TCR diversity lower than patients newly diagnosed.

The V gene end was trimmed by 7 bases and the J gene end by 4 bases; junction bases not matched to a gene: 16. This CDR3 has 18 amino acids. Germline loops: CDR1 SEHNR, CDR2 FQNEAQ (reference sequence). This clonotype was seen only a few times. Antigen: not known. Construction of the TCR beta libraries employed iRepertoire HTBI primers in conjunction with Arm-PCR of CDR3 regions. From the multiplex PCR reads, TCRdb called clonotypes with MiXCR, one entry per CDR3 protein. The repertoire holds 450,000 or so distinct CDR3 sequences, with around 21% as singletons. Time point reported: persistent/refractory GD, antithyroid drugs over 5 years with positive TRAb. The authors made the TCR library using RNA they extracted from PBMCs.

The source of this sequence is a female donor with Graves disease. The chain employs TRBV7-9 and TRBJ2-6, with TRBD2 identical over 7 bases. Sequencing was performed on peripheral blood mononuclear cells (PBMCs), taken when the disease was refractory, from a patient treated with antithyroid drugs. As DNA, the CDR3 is TGTGCCAGCATCGTGGGAGGTTCCGGGAGGTTAGGGGCCAACGTCCTGACTTTC. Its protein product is CASIVGGSGRLGANVLTF.